This T cell receptor (beta chain) was found in a study of cytomegalovirus exposure and HLA in healthy donors. Notes on this clone: Its target is not known.

PCR involved 60 Vbeta and 13 Jbeta primers. Assay: immunoSEQ multiplex PCR; the TCRdb copy retains only in-frame clones and omits some. In the table there are about 94,000 clones, around 76% of which are singletons. CDR1 and CDR2 (germline): SGHRS, YFSETQ. The CDR3 is made up of 16 amino acids. V gave up 1 base and J gave up 1 base, with 11 bases separating them. Study observations and caveats: Roughly even sequencing depth across donors was the assumption behind the presence/absence analyses. Later on, an analysis found that several of the most significant clusters appeared to be linked to common viral pathogens, which included parvovirus B19. CMV antigen specificity was confirmed in vitro for a few CMV-associated chains.

The sequence came from a man aged 40-49 years in good health and CMV-seropositive. This chain joins TRBV5-1 and TRBJ2-2; TRBD2 is a possible D gene (6 bases). The sequenced sample consisted of PBMCs. CDR3 sequence: CASSLNGGGNTGELFF. The CDR3 nucleotides are TGCGCCAGCAGCTTGAACGGGGGTGGGAACACCGGGGAGCTGTTTTTT.